The next 27 T cell receptor beta chains were all read from a single sample in a study of blood T cell repertoires in COVID-19 (dated by TCRdb to the early 2020s). The library was obtained by the immunoSEQ multiplex PCR assay. The clones in this table, taken by TCRdb from immuneACCESS, are in-frame only. Not every clone is retained; where verified, under half of the shortfall comes from an unresolved V gene, and the cause of the rest is unknown. Here the sample has some 38,000 clones; roughly 90% occur a single time. Together, the top ten hold 2% to 2.5% of the sample. The sample was peripheral blood. The receptors derive from a man over 45 with active COVID-19.

The chain recombines TRBV15 with TRBJ1-5; D call uncertain. V was pared by 3 bases and J by 6 bases, with 9 bases between. CDR3 length: 13 residues. Germline CDR1 reads LNHNV; CDR2 reads YYDKDF (reference sequence). In DNA form, the CDR3 reads TGTGCCACCAGCAGGGAACCAGGTCAGCCCCAGCATTTT. It translates to CATSREPGQPQHF.

The V and J genes are TRBV3-1 (or the pseudogene TRBV3-2) and TRBJ1-1; a possible D gene is TRBD1 (5 bases). The V gene's germline CDR1 is LGHDT and CDR2 YNNKEL (reference sequence). The CDR3 is 14 amino acids. V lost 1 base and J lost 5, with 11 bases in between. CDR3 in amino acids: CASSQVRGGTEAFF. CDR3 DNA: TGTGCCAGCAGCCAAGTAAGGGGAGGGACTGAAGCTTTCTTT.

J is TRBJ2-1 and V is TRBV4-1, with 10 bases identical to TRBD1. The germline CDR1 and CDR2 sequences are MGHRA and YSYEKL. After removal of 0 bases from V and 7 bases from J, the junction contained 0 bases not matched to a gene. The CDR3 is 14 residues long. This chain's CDR3 is CASSQEDRGNEQFF. CDR3 DNA sequence: TGCGCCAGCAGCCAAGAGGACAGGGGGAATGAGCAGTTCTTC.

In its sample, this clone was seen a few times. V gene TRBV7-9 combines with J gene TRBJ2-7, with 8 bases matching TRBD2. V lost 5 bases, J lost 2 bases, and 14 bases stayed unmatched. The CDR3 spans 17 residues. Looked up from germline, CDR1 is SEHNR and CDR2 is FQNEAQ (reference sequence). The CDR3 DNA sequence: TGTGCCAGCAGCGGTCTTTCGGCGGGGGGTCCCACCTACGAGCAGTACTTC. Translated: CASSGLSAGGPTYEQYF.

This clone showed up just a few times. This chain connects TRBV5-5 to TRBJ2-1; 8 bases map to TRBD2. This CDR3 contains 15 residues. Germline lookup yields CDR1 SGHKS and CDR2 YYEKEE (reference sequence). The V gene end was trimmed by 2 bases and the J gene end by 0 bases; junction bases not matched to a gene: 1. Written as DNA, the CDR3 is TGTGCCAGCAGCTTAGGGACTAGCTCCTACAATGAGCAGTTCTTC. It codes for CASSLGTSSYNEQFF.

The chain is built from TRBV5-4 and TRBJ2-2, with D possibly TRBD2 on 7 matching bases. From germline, CDR1 is SGHNT and CDR2 YYREEE (reference sequence). The CDR3 is 16 amino acids. Trimming removed 2 bases from V and 4 bases from J, with 15 bases in between. CDR3 sequence reads: CASSLLGGQGTGELFF. In nucleotides, the CDR3 is TGTGCCAGCAGCTTATTGGGGGGGCAGGGCACCGGGGAGCTGTTTTTT.

The V and J genes are TRBV7-9 and TRBJ2-2; a weak D match, TRBD1 (5 bases). CDR1 SEHNR and CDR2 FQNEAQ come from the germline V gene (reference sequence). V lost 3 bases and J lost 5, with 7 bases in between. This CDR3 contains 13 residues. CDR3 sequence: CASSFQGTGELFF. The CDR3 nucleotides are TGTGCCAGCAGCTTCCAGGGAACCGGGGAGCTGTTTTTT.

The rearrangement joins TRBV5-8 to TRBJ1-3; D might be TRBD1 (6 bases). Germline V gene sequence: CDR1 SGHTS, CDR2 YDEGEE. This CDR3 comprises 17 residues. V was cut by 1 base and J by 1 base, with 15 bases left in between. The CDR3 nucleotides are TGTGCCAGCAGCTTGACAGGGTTTTTTGATTCTGGAAACACCATATATTTT. Residues: CASSLTGFFDSGNTIYF.

The chain is built from TRBV29-1 and TRBJ1-2; 7 bases line up with TRBD1. Germline assignment: CDR1 SQVTM and CDR2 ANQGSEA. The CDR3 spans 16 residues. The V and J ends lost 0 bases and 5 bases, in that order; junction bases with no gene match: 12. The CDR3 reads CSVEDIDRVVGYGYTF. The CDR3 DNA reads as TGCAGCGTTGAAGATATCGACAGGGTGGTTGGGTATGGCTACACCTTC.

The rearrangement joins TRBV7-9 to TRBJ2-1, with D perhaps TRBD2 (5 bases). The CDR3 covers 16 residues. V was cut by 5 bases and J by 0 bases, with 14 bases left in between. CDR1 and CDR2 from the germline V gene are SEHNR and FQNEAQ (reference sequence). CDR3 region: CASSRSSLFSYNEQFF. The DNA of the CDR3 is TGTGCCAGCAGCCGATCTAGCTTATTCTCCTACAATGAGCAGTTCTTC. The full variable domain, with the rest looked up from reference TRBV7-9 and TRBJ2-1, is DTGVSQNPRHKITKRGQNVTFRCDPISEHNRLYWYRQTLGQGPEFLTYFQNEAQLEKSRLLSDRFSAERPKGSFSTLEIQRTEQGDSAMYLCASSRSSLFSYNEQFFGPGTRLTVL.

V and J are TRBV27 and TRBJ2-1; TRBD2 matches 9 bases. J lost 6 bases, V lost 6 bases, and 9 bases had no gene match. The CDR3 sequence is 15 residues long. Looked up from germline, CDR1 is MNHEY and CDR2 is SMNVEV (reference sequence). For the CDR3, the DNA is TGTGCCAGCAGCCCGGGACTAGCCCCATCCAATGAGCAGTTCTTC. Protein sequence: CASSPGLAPSNEQFF.

The chain recombines TRBV7-9 with TRBJ1-1, with D possibly being TRBD1 (5 bases). V dropped 1 base and J dropped 6 bases, with 6 bases sitting between them. CDR3 length: 12 residues. CDR1 and CDR2 from the germline V gene are SEHNR and FQNEAQ (reference sequence). CDR3 residues: CASSLGGPEAFF. The CDR3 region has the DNA TGTGCCAGCAGCTTAGGGGGCCCTGAAGCTTTCTTT.

The chain couples TRBV5-4 to TRBJ2-5; 8 positions match TRBD1. Trimming took 0 bases from V and 4 from J; bases not matched to a gene: 5. CDR3 length: 15 amino acids. CDR1 and CDR2 from the germline V gene are SGHNT and YYREEE (reference sequence). The CDR3 here is CASSLDQGARETQYF. The DNA of the CDR3 is TGTGCCAGCAGCTTGGATCAGGGGGCGAGAGAGACCCAGTACTTC.

V gene TRBV5-4 combines with J gene TRBJ1-1; possible D gene TRBD1, 6 bases. The CDR3 covers 14 residues. The germline gives CDR1 SGHNT, CDR2 YYREEE (reference sequence). Trimming stripped 6 bases from V and 0 bases from J, with 12 bases between. CDR3 DNA: TGTGCCAGCACCCCTGGACAGCTGAACACTGAAGCTTTCTTT. Protein sequence: CASTPGQLNTEAFF.

The J gene is TRBJ2-5, the V gene TRBV6-5; TRBD1 matches 8 bases. V lost 4 bases, J lost 3 bases, and 10 bases stayed unmatched. The CDR3 loop spans 16 amino acids. Germline-derived CDR1 and CDR2 are MNHEY and SVGAGI. CDR3 loop: CASSLSLWTGKETQYF. In DNA, the CDR3 is TGTGCCAGCAGTTTATCTCTTTGGACAGGGAAAGAGACCCAGTACTTC.

Here the CDR3 DNA reads TGTGCCAGCAGTTCGACTAGCGGGAGCTCCTACGAGCAGTACTTC. Translating it yields CASSSTSGSSYEQYF. The J gene is TRBJ2-7, the V gene TRBV5-4; 12 bases map to TRBD2. Germline V gene data show CDR1 as SGHNT and CDR2 as YYREEE (reference sequence). J lost 0 bases, V lost 5 bases, and 3 bases had no gene match. The CDR3 is 15 residues long. The full variable domain, its missing parts supplied by reference TRBV5-4 and TRBJ2-7, is ETGVTQSPTHLIKTRGQQVTLRCSSQSGHNTVSWYQQALGQGPQFIFQYYREEENGRGNFPPRFSGLQFPNYSSELNVNALELDDSALYLCASSSTSGSSYEQYFGPGTRLTVT.

The J gene is TRBJ1-5, the V gene TRBV19; tentative D call: TRBD1 (6 bases). Germline V gene data show CDR1 as LNHDA and CDR2 as SQIVND (reference sequence). V lost 4 bases, J lost 0 bases, and 10 bases lay in between. The CDR3 is 15 amino acids. The CDR3 loop is CASSTRTDSNQPQHF. The CDR3 DNA follows: TGTGCCAGTAGTACTAGGACAGATAGCAATCAGCCCCAGCATTTT. Looking up the rest from reference TRBV19 and TRBJ1-5 gives the full variable domain: DGGITQSPKYLFRKEGQNVTLSCEQNLNHDAMYWYRQDPGQGLRLIYYSQIVNDFQKGDIAEGYSVSREKKESFPLTVTSAQKNPTAFYLCASSTRTDSNQPQHFGDGTRLSIL.

The chain has TRBV11-2 and TRBJ1-1, with TRBD1 as a possible D gene (6 bases). V was trimmed by 5 bases and J by 5 bases, leaving 12 bases between them. In germline, CDR1 is SGHAT, CDR2 FQNNGV. CDR3 size: 13 residues. The CDR3 nucleotides are TGTGCCAGCAGCGCCCAGGGGTGGACTGAAGCTTTCTTT. Amino acid sequence: CASSAQGWTEAFF.

The chain employs TRBV7-9 and TRBJ2-7; 8 nucleotides match TRBD2. Looked up from germline, CDR1 is SEHNR and CDR2 is FQNEAQ (reference sequence). This CDR3 contains 15 residues. V lost 5 bases, J lost 7 bases, and 13 bases stayed unmatched. The chain's CDR3 is CASSQLGLAGSEQYF. The CDR3, as DNA: TGTGCCAGCAGCCAACTGGGTCTAGCGGGCTCGGAGCAGTACTTC.

CDR3 in amino acids: CASSFALSSYEQYF. The CDR3 DNA follows: TGTGCCAGCAGCTTCGCCCTCAGCTCCTACGAGCAGTACTTC. The rearrangement uses TRBV11-2 and TRBJ2-7, with D hard to call. Germline assignment: CDR1 SGHAT and CDR2 FQNNGV. V was pared by 3 bases and J by 0 bases, with 9 bases between. CDR3 length equals 14 residues.

V gene TRBV10-3 combines with J gene TRBJ1-2; weak D call: TRBD1 (6 bases). V was pared by 6 bases and J by 5 bases, with 10 bases between. The CDR3 length is 12 residues. In germline, CDR1 is ENHRY, CDR2 SYGVKD. The CDR3 DNA reads as TGTGCCATCAGCCGGACAGATTATGGCTACACCTTC. Protein: CAISRTDYGYTF.

This clone is a singleton in its sample. The chain couples TRBV5-4 to TRBJ1-1; D is undetermined. The CDR3 is made up of 14 amino acids. V lost 5 bases and J 1 base, leaving 12 bases between the germline ends. Per the germline V gene, CDR1 is SGHNT and CDR2 is YYREEE (reference sequence). The CDR3 spells CASSPVGPNTEAFF. The CDR3 region has the DNA TGTGCCAGCAGTCCAGTGGGCCCGAACACTGAAGCTTTCTTT.

The chain joins TRBV5-1 to TRBJ2-7, with D maybe TRBD2 (6 bases). The V end was cut by 0 bases, the J end by 4 bases, with 17 bases between. Per the germline V gene, CDR1 is SGHRS and CDR2 is YFSETQ. CDR3 length equals 16 residues. This CDR3 reads CASSLGGQAGRYEQYF. As DNA, the CDR3 is TGCGCCAGCAGCTTGGGGGGCCAGGCGGGAAGATACGAGCAGTACTTC.

This chain connects TRBV3-1 (or the pseudogene TRBV3-2) to TRBJ2-7, with D maybe TRBD1 (6 bases). This CDR3 is 14 amino acids long. The germline V and J ends were trimmed by 1 base and 9 bases, with 16 bases remaining between them. Germline values: CDR1 LGHDT, CDR2 YNNKEL (reference sequence). The CDR3 DNA is TGTGCCAGCAGCCAAGGGACAGTTCTAATCGGGCAGTACTTC. The encoded protein is CASSQGTVLIGQYF.

This clone was found once. The chain recombines TRBV4-2 with TRBJ2-5, with 7 bases that match TRBD1. Germline CDR1 and CDR2: LGHNA and YNFKEQ. Trimming cost V 3 bases and J 1 base; bases outside gene matches: 11. The length of the CDR3 is 17 residues. The CDR3 DNA is TGTGCCAGCAGCCATCCCCGGGACAGCAGCCTCCAAGAGACCCAGTACTTC. Protein product: CASSHPRDSSLQETQYF.

The rearrangement joins TRBV5-1 to TRBJ1-2, with D uncertain. The CDR3 spans 13 residues. Trimming cost V 2 bases and J 8 bases, with 13 bases left between them. The germline V gene has CDR1 SGHRS and CDR2 YFSETQ. In nucleotides, the CDR3 is TGCGCCAGCAGCTTAAAGAACGAGAGGGGCTACACCTTC. Protein: CASSLKNERGYTF.

V usage is TRBV5-6 and J usage is TRBJ2-5, with 7 bases fitting TRBD1. Germline-derived CDR1 and CDR2 are SGHDT and YYEEEE. V lost 3 bases, J lost 5 bases, and 16 bases stayed unmatched. This CDR3 has 17 amino acids. CDR3: CASSSFQRQGSEETQYF. The CDR3 nucleotides read TGTGCCAGCAGCTCATTCCAACGACAGGGCTCGGAGGAGACCCAGTACTTC. Combining the CDR3 with reference TRBV5-6 and TRBJ2-5 gives the whole variable domain DAGVTQSPTHLIKTRGQQVTLRCSPKSGHDTVSWYQQALGQGPQFIFQYYEEEERQRGNFPDRFSGHQFPNYSSELNVNALLLGDSALYLCASSSFQRQGSEETQYFGPGTRLLVL.